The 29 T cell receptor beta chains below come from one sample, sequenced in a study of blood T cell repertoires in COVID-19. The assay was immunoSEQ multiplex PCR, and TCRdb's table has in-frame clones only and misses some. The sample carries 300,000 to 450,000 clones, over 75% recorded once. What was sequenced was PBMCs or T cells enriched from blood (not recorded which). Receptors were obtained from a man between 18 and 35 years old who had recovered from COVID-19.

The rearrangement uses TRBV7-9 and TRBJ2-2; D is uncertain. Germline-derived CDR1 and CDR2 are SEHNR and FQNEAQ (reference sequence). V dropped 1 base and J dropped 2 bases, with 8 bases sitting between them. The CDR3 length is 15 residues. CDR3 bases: TGTGCCAGCAGCTTAGGAGGCAGAAACACCGGGGAGCTGTTTTTT. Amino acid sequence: CASSLGGRNTGELFF.

The DNA for the CDR3 is TGTGCCAGCAGCCAAGACAGGGGGCATAATTCACCCCTCCACTTT. It codes for CASSQDRGHNSPLHF. This rearrangement joins TRBV14 to TRBJ1-6, with 8 bases fitting TRBD1. The V segment lost 0 bases and the J segment 5 bases; nucleotides outside the gene matches: 0. Germline-derived CDR1 and CDR2 are SGHDN and FVKESK. This CDR3 has 15 residues.

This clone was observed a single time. This CDR3 is CASSLELAGLTGELFF. As DNA, the CDR3 is TGTGCCAGCAGCTTGGAACTAGCGGGACTCACCGGGGAGCTGTTTTTT. This chain uses TRBV5-6 with TRBJ2-2, with 10 bases fitting TRBD2. The CDR3 runs to 16 residues. With V trimmed by 0 bases and J by 4 bases, 3 bases remained unmatched. Germline CDR1 reads SGHDT; CDR2 reads YYEEEE.

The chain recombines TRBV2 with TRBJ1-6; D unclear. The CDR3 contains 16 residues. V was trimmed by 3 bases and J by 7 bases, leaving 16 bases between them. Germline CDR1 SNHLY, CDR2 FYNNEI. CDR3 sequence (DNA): TGTGCCAGCAGTGATAGTCCAGGCCGCATCAATTCACCCCTCCACTTT. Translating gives CASSDSPGRINSPLHF.

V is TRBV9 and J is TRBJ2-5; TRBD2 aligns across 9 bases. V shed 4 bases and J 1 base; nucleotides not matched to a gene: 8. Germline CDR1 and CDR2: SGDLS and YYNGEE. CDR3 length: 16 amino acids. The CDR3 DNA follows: TGTGCCAGCAGCCCCCAGATTAGCGGGGGCCAAGAGACCCAGTACTTC. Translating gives CASSPQISGGQETQYF.

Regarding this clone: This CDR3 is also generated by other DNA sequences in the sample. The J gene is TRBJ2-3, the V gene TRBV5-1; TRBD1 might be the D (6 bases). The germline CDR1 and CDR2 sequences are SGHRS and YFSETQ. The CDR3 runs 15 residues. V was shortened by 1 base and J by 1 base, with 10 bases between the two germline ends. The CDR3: CASSLTSGGTDTQYF. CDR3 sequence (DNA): TGCGCCAGCAGCTTGACGTCAGGGGGCACAGATACGCAGTATTTT.

This CDR3 reads CASSQTSGAPYEQYF. Written as DNA, the CDR3 is TGTGCCAGCAGCCAGACTAGCGGAGCCCCCTACGAGCAGTACTTC. The chain uses TRBV3-1 (or the pseudogene TRBV3-2) and TRBJ2-7; TRBD2 matches 9 bases. Germline assignment: CDR1 LGHDT and CDR2 YNNKEL (reference sequence). The CDR3 sequence is 15 residues long. The V gene end was trimmed by 3 bases and the J gene end by 2 bases; junction bases not matched to a gene: 5.

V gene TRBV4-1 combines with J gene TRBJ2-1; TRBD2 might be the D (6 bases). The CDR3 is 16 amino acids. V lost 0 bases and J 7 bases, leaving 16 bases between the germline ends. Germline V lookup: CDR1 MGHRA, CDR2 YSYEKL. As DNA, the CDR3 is TGCGCCAGCAGCCAAGAAGGGCGGGCCCGGGGGAATGAGCAGTTCTTC. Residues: CASSQEGRARGNEQFF.

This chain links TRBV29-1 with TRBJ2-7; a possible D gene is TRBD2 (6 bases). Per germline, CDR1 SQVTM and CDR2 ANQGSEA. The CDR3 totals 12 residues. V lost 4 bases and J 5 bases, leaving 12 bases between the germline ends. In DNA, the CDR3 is TGCAGCGTTGGGGGGGTTAGGCACGAGCAGTACTTC. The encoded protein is CSVGGVRHEQYF.

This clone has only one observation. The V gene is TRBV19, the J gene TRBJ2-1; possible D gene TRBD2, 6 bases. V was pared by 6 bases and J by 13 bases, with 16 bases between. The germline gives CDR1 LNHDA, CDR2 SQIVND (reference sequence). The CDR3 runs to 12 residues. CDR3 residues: CASSYSGATQFF. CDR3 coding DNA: TGTGCCAGTAGCTATAGCGGAGCCACCCAGTTCTTC.

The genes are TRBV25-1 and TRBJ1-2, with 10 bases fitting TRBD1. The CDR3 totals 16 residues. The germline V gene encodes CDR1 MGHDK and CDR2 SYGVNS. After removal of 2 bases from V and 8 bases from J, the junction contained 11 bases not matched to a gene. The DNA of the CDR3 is TGTGCCAGCAGTGAACCTGGGGACAGGGGAATTGAGGGCTACACCTTC. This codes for CASSEPGDRGIEGYTF.

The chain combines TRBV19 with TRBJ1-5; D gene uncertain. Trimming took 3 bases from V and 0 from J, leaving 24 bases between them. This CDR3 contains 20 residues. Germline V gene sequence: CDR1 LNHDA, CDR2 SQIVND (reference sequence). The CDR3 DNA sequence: TGTGCCAGTAGTATTGGCAGGCTAAAAAGAAATCTTTATAGCAATCAGCCCCAGCATTTT. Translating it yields CASSIGRLKRNLYSNQPQHF.

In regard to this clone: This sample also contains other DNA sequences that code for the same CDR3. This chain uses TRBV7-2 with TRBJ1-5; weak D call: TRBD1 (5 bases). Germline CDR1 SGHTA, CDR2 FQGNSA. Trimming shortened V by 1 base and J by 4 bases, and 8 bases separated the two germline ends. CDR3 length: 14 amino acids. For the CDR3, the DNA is TGTGCCAGCAGCTTAGAACGGGGGAATCAGCCCCAGCATTTT. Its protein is CASSLERGNQPQHF.

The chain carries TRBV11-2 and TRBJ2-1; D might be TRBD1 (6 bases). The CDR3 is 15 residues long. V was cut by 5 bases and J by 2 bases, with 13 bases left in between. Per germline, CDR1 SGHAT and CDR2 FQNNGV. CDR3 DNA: TGTGCCAGCAGCCTACAGGGTAGCCCCTACAATGAGCAGTTCTTC. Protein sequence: CASSLQGSPYNEQFF.

CDR3 in amino acids: CASSKFRWVGDYGYTF. CDR3 in DNA: TGTGCCAGCAGCAAATTTAGGTGGGTAGGGGACTATGGCTACACCTTC. The chain employs TRBV21-1 and TRBJ1-2; the DNA was not used to check the table's D call, TRBD1. TRBV21-1 counts as a pseudogene. The CDR3 has 16 residues.

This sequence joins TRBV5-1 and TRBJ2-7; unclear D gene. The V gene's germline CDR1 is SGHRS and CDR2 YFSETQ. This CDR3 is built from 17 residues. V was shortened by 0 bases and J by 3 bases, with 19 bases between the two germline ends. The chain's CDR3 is CASSLDVIATEFYEQYF. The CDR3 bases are TGCGCCAGCAGCTTGGACGTGATTGCAACAGAGTTCTACGAGCAGTACTTC. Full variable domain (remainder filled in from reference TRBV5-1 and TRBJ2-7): KAGVTQTPRYLIKTRGQQVTLSCSPISGHRSVSWYQQTPGQGLQFLFEYFSETQRNKGNFPGRFSGRQFSNSRSEMNVSTLELGDSALYLCASSLDVIATEFYEQYFGPGTRLTVT.

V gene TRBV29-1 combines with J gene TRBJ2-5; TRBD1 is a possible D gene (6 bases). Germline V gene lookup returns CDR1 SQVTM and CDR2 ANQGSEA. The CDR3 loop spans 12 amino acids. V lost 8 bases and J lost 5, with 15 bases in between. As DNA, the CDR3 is TGCAGCATCCTCACAGGGCCCGAGACCCAGTACTTC. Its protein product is CSILTGPETQYF.

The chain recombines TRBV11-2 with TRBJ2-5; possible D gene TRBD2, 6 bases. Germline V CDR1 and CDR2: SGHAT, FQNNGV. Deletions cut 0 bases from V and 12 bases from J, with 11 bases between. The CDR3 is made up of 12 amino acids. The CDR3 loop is CASSLEVGSKYF. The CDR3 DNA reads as TGTGCCAGCAGCTTAGAAGTCGGGAGCAAGTACTTC.

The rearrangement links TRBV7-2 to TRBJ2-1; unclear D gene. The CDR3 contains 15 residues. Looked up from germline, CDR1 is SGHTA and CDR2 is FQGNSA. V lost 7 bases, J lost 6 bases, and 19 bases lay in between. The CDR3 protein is CASTPSVRLGNEQFF. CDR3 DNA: TGTGCCAGCACCCCGTCTGTCAGGCTGGGCAATGAGCAGTTCTTC.

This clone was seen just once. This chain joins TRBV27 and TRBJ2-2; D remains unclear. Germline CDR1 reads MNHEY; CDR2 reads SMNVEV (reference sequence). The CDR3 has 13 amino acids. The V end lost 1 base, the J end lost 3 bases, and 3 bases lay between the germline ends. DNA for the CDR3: TGTGCCAGCAGTTTATTCGACACCGGGGAGCTGTTTTTT. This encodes CASSLFDTGELFF.

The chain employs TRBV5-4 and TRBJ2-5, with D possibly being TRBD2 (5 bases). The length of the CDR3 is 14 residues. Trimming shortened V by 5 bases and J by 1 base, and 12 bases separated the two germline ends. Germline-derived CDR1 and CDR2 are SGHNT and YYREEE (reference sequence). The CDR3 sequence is CASRREGLQETQYF. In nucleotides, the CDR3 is TGTGCCAGCAGGCGTGAGGGTCTCCAAGAGACCCAGTACTTC.

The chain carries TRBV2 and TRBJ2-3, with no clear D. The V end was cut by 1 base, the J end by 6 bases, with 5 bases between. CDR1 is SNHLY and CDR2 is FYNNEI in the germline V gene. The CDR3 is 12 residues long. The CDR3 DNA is TGTGCCAGCAGTGAAGATTCGGATACGCAGTATTTT. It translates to CASSEDSDTQYF. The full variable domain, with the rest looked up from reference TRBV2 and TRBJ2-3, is EPEVTQTPSHQVTQMGQEVILRCVPISNHLYFYWYRQILGQKVEFLVSFYNNEISEKSEIFDDQFSVERPDGSNFTLKIRSTKLEDSAMYFCASSEDSDTQYFGPGTRLTVL.

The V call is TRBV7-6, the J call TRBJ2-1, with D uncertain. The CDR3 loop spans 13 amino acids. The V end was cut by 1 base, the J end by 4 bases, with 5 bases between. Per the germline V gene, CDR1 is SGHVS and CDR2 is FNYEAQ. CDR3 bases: TGTGCCAGCAGCTTAGGCAGATACAATGAGCAGTTCTTC. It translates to CASSLGRYNEQFF.

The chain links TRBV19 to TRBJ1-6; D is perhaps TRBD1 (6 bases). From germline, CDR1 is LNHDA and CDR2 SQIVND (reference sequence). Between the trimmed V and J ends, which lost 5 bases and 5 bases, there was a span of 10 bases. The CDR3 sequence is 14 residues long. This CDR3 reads CASSRQADNSPLHF. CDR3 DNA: TGTGCCAGTAGTCGACAGGCCGATAATTCACCCCTCCACTTT.

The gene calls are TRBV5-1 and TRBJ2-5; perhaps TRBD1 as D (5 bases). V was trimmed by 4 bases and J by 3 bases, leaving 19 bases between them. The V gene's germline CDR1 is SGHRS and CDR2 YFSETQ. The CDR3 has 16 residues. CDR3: CASSQGVRQGEETQYF. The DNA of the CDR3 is TGCGCCAGCAGCCAAGGGGTAAGGCAGGGTGAAGAGACCCAGTACTTC.

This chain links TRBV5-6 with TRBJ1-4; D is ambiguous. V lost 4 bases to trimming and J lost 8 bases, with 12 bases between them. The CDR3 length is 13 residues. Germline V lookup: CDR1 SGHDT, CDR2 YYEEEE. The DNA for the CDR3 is TGTGCCAGCAGCGTGGTTTCGGGGGAAAAACTGTTTTTT. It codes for CASSVVSGEKLFF.

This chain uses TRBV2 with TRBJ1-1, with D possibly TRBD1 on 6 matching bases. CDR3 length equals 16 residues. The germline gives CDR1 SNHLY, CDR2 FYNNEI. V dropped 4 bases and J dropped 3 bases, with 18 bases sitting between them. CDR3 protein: CASSGVGNRADTEAFF. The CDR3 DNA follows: TGTGCCAGCAGTGGTGTCGGGAACAGGGCGGACACTGAAGCTTTCTTT.

This CDR3 reads CASSGQLSGNTIYF. The CDR3 region has the DNA TGTGCCAGCAGTGGACAGCTCTCTGGAAACACCATATATTTT. The genes are TRBV2 and TRBJ1-3; D is possibly TRBD1 (5 bases). The CDR3 loop spans 14 amino acids. Germline assignment: CDR1 SNHLY and CDR2 FYNNEI. V was trimmed by 4 bases and J by 0 bases, leaving 7 bases between them.

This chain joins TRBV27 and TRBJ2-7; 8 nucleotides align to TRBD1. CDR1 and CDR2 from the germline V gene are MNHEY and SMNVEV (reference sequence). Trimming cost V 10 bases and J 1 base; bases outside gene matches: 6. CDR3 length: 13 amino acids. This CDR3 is CATGQGRSYEQYF. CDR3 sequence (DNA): TGTGCCACCGGACAGGGTAGGTCCTACGAGCAGTACTTC.